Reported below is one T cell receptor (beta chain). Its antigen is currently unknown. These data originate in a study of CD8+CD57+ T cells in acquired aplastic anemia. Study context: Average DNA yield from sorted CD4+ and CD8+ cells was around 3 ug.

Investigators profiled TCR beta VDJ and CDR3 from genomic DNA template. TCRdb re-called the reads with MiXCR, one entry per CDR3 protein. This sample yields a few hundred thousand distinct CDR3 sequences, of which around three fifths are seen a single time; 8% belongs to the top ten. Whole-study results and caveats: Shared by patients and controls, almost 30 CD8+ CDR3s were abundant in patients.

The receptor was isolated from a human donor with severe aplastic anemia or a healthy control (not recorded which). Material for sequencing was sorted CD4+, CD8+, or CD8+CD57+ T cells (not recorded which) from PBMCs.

CDR3 protein: CASRTLAGETKFF. The CDR3 DNA follows: TGTGCCAGCAGGACTCTAGCGGGAGAGACTAAGTTCTTC. V usage is TRBV6-1 and J usage is TRBJ2-1; the match to TRBD2 covers 10 bases. CDR3 length: 13 residues. Germline values: CDR1 MNHNS, CDR2 SASEGT. V gave up 6 bases and J gave up 14 bases; unmatched junction bases: 10.